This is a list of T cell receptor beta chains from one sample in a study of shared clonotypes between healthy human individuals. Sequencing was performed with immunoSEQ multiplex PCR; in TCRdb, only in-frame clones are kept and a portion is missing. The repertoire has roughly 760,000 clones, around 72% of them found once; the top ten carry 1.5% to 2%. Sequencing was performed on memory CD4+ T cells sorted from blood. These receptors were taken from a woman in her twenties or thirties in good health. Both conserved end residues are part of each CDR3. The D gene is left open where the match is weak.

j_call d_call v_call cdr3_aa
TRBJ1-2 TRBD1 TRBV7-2 CASSFLGTGGAYGYTF
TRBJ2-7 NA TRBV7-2 CASSLEVLAVHEQYF
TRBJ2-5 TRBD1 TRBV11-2 CASNGQGAWETQYF
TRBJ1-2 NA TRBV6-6 CASSDRQLNYGYTF
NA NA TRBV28 CASSLWNSDQETQYF
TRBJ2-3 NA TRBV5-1 CASRGGPQTDTQYF
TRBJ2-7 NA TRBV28 CASSPALPYEQYF
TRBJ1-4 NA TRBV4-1 CASSAGWDPQGPTNEKLFF
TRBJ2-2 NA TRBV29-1 CSVNTGNPGELFF
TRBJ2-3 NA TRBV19 CASSPGGPDTQYF
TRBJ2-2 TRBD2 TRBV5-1 CASSPLPGGNTGELFF
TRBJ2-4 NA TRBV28 CASSSSGTPNIQYF
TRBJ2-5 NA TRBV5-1 CASSAGGAQETQYF
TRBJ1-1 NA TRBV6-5 CASSYSRQGHTEAFF
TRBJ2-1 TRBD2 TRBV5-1 CASSLRREGPFGEQFF
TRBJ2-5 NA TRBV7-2 CASRRGDLETQYF
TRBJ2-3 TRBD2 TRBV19 CASSIHTSGRDTQYF
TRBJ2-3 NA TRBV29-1 CSVRSTPRTADTQYF
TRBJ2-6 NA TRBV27 CASSFSSGANVLTF
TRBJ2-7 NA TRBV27 CASSHSSYEQYF
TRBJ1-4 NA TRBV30 CAWSWLRGVTEKLFF
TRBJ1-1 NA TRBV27 CASSRYNTEAFF
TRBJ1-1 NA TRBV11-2 CASSLGRMNTEAFF
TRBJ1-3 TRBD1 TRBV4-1 CASSQDLWRQGYSAGNTIYF
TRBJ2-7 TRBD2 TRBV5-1 CASSSAGTSDAYEQYF
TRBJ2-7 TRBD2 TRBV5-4 CASSPGGLASSGSHEQYF
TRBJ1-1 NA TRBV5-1 CASSLIRGGAEAFF